This T cell receptor beta chain was sequenced during a study of blood T cell repertoires in COVID-19. Looking at the study overall: The analysed material was cDNA or gDNA that came from T cells, B-cell-depleted T cells, or PBMCs.

Participant ages covered roughly 18 to 89 years across about 22 US areas. Clinical histories supplied by participants themselves formed the basis of cohort assignment. Germline-derived CDR1 and CDR2 are MNHEY and SVGAGI. V was pared by 4 bases and J by 0 bases, with 4 bases of the junction left unmatched. This CDR3 is 15 amino acids long. At least ten counts were recorded for this clone. Using immunoSEQ multiplex PCR, the repertoire was profiled, and TCRdb retains in-frame clones only, with some absent. The sample records about 160,000 clones, more than 70% being singletons. The genes are TRBV6-5 and TRBJ2-3, with 7 bases aligning to TRBD1. The specimen sequenced was PBMCs or T cells enriched from blood (not recorded which). The source is a middle-aged man who had recovered from COVID-19. CDR3 nucleotides: TGTGCCAGCAGTTCCAGGGGACAGAGCACAGATACGCAGTATTTT. This codes for CASSSRGQSTDTQYF.